Shown below are 8 T cell receptor beta chains from a single sample sequenced in a study of patients and donors after allogeneic stem cell transplantation. TCRdb reprocessed the RT-PCR reads with MiXCR, giving one entry per CDR3 protein. The table records 150,000 to 250,000 distinct CDR3 sequences, around two fifths of them present only once. Sequences were obtained from blood, either unsorted or a sorted T cell fraction (not recorded which). Receptors originate from a human donor who was either an allogeneic HSCT recipient or a stem cell or donor lymphocyte infusion donor (not recorded which). It is not recorded whose cells these are; they may come from a transplant donor.

This clonotype was recorded at least ten times. The V gene is TRBV5-1, the J gene TRBJ1-1; D call uncertain. This CDR3 has 11 residues. The germline V gene encodes CDR1 SGHRS and CDR2 YFSETQ. Trimming left V 4 bases short and J 1 base short, with 2 bases between. The CDR3 sequence: CASSENTEAFF. The CDR3 DNA follows: TGCGCCAGCAGCGAGAACACTGAAGCTTTCTTT.

About this clonotype itself: One end of the junction fails to match germline, which may point to a read error. The V and J genes are TRBV5-5 and TRBJ1-4, with D maybe TRBD1 (5 bases). This CDR3 is 15 amino acids long. CDR1 SGHKS and CDR2 YYEKEE come from the germline V gene (reference sequence). The CDR3 DNA follows: TGTGCCGGCAGCCCCCTCGGGGCCCTGAATGAAAAACTGTTTTTT. It yields the protein CAGSPLGALNEKLFF.

This chain joins TRBV7-2 and TRBJ2-7; unclear D gene. This CDR3 region has 14 residues. Trimming removed 0 bases from V and 6 bases from J, with 12 bases in between. Germline loops: CDR1 SGHTA, CDR2 FQGNSA. Here the CDR3 reads CASSLAPGYSEQYF. The CDR3 DNA reads TGTGCCAGCAGCTTAGCCCCTGGGTACAGCGAGCAGTACTTC. Together with reference TRBV7-2 and TRBJ2-7, the CDR3 gives the full variable domain: GAGVSQSPSNKVTEKGKDVELRCDPISGHTALYWYRQSLGQGLEFLIYFQGNSAPDKSGLPSDRFSAERTGGSVSTLTIQRTQQEDSAVYLCASSLAPGYSEQYFGPGTRLTVT.

The chain has TRBV7-9 and TRBJ2-5; D is possibly TRBD1 or TRBD2 (6 bases each). The CDR3 length is 15 residues. Trimming took off 0 bases at V and 4 bases at J, with 12 bases between the two ends. Looked up from germline, CDR1 is SEHNR and CDR2 is FQNEAQ (reference sequence). The CDR3 sequence is CASSLAVQGGETQYF. CDR3 bases: TGTGCCAGCAGCTTAGCCGTACAGGGAGGAGAGACCCAGTACTTC.

This clonotype was seen a handful of times. The CDR3 sequence: CSARPNGQGENTIYF. The CDR3 DNA is TGCAGTGCTAGGCCTAACGGACAGGGGGAAAACACCATATATTTT. This chain joins TRBV20-1 and TRBJ1-3; 10 bases match TRBD1. The length of the CDR3 is 15 residues. J was trimmed by 6 bases and V by 3 bases; bases with no gene match: 8. Looked up from germline, CDR1 is DFQATT and CDR2 is SNEGSKA (reference sequence).

The chain is built from TRBV5-1 and TRBJ2-3; D gene ambiguous. The CDR3 covers 16 residues. Trimming left V 2 bases short and J 1 base short, with 14 bases between. CDR1 is SGHRS, CDR2 YFSETQ, per germline. The CDR3 nucleotides are TGCGCCAGCAGCTTAGAACACGGCTGGGGCACAGATACGCAGTATTTT. Its protein product is CASSLEHGWGTDTQYF.

V gene TRBV3-1 combines with J gene TRBJ2-2; D is tentatively TRBD1 or TRBD2 (5 bases each). The V and J ends lost 0 bases and 4 bases respectively, with 15 bases between them. Germline CDR1 and CDR2: LGHDT and YNNKEL (reference sequence). CDR3 size: 17 residues. CDR3 DNA: TGTGCCAGCAGCCAAGATTTGGGGGAGCCGAGCACCGGGGAGCTGTTTTTT. This gives the protein CASSQDLGEPSTGELFF. Filled out from reference TRBV3-1 and TRBJ2-2, the complete variable domain reads DTAVSQTPKYLVTQMGNDKSIKCEQNLGHDTMYWYKQDSKKFLKIMFSYNNKELIINETVPNRFSPKSPDKAHLNLHINSLELGDSAVYFCASSQDLGEPSTGELFFGEGSRLTVL.

This clonotype was found once. The chain links TRBV9 to TRBJ2-2, with a weak D call TRBD2 (5 bases). The CDR3 extends over 17 amino acids. CDR1 SGDLS and CDR2 YYNGEE come from the germline V gene. Trimming removed 0 bases at V and 1 base at J, with 13 bases between. The CDR3: CASSVGGSGVNTGELFF. The DNA of the CDR3 is TGTGCCAGCAGCGTAGGAGGAAGCGGAGTGAACACCGGGGAGCTGTTTTTT.